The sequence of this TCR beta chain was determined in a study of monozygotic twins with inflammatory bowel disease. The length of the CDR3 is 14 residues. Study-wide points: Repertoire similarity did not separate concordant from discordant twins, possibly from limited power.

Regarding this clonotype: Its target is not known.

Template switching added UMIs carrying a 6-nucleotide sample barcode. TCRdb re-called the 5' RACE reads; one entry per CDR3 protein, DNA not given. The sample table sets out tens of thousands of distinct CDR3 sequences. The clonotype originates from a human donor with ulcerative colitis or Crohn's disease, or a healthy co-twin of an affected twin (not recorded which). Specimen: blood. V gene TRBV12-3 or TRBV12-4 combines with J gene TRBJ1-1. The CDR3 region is CASSFTIMNTEAFF.